A selection of T cell receptor beta chains follows, all from one sample in a study of cytomegalovirus exposure and HLA in healthy donors. Sequencing was performed with immunoSEQ multiplex PCR; in TCRdb, only in-frame clones are kept and a portion is missing. The data show around 100,000 clones, around 57% seen once. Sample: PBMCs. Receptors were obtained from a human donor in good health. CDR3s include the opening cysteine and the closing phenylalanine or tryptophan. A D gene is named only where the DNA matches it firmly. Clone size is stated in some rows and not others, as once, few, many or a class when expanded.

j_gene,d_gene,abundance,v_gene,CDR3aa,CDR3nt
TRBJ1-2,-,-,TRBV5-4,CASSLPPGGDYTF,TGTGCCAGCAGCTTGCCTCCGGGAGGCGACTACACCTTC
TRBJ2-7,TRBD2,-,TRBV28,CASSPGTSLYEQYF,TGTGCCAGCAGCCCCGGGACTAGCTTATACGAGCAGTACTTC
TRBJ2-2,TRBD1,-,TRBV5-4,CASSLGDRGYTGELFF,TGTGCCAGCAGCTTAGGGGACAGGGGATACACCGGGGAGCTGTTTTTT
TRBJ2-5,-,-,TRBV19,CASSSSGWLETQYF,TGTGCCAGTAGTAGTTCAGGGTGGTTGGAGACCCAGTACTTC
TRBJ2-1,-,-,TRBV10-1,CASSETPGSEQFF,TGCGCCAGCAGTGAGACCCCCGGTAGTGAGCAGTTCTTC
TRBJ2-1,-,-,TRBV13,CASSPKGQGSYNEQFF,TGTGCCAGCAGCCCAAAAGGGCAGGGTTCCTACAATGAGCAGTTCTTC
TRBJ2-7,-,few,TRBV5-1,CASSEGTGQLYEQYF,TGCGCCAGCAGCGAGGGAACAGGGCAACTTTACGAGCAGTACTTC
TRBJ2-1,TRBD1,few,TRBV5-4,CASSQGQGGDEQFF,TGTGCCAGCAGCCAGGGACAGGGGGGGGATGAGCAGTTCTTC
TRBJ2-7,-,-,TRBV2,CASSDGRNYYEQYF,TGTGCCAGCAGTGACGGCAGGAATTACTACGAGCAGTACTTC
TRBJ1-5,-,few,TRBV7-9,CASSLDLNQPQHF,TGTGCCAGCAGCTTAGATCTAAATCAGCCCCAGCATTTT
TRBJ1-2,-,-,TRBV6-1,CASSDYGRSLTGLRGYTF,TGTGCCAGCAGTGATTATGGCCGGAGCCTCACGGGGTTGCGTGGCTACACCTTC
TRBJ2-1,TRBD2,-,TRBV5-6,CASSSSPTSGTLYNEQFF,TGTGCCAGCAGTTCCTCGCCGACTAGCGGGACCCTATACAATGAGCAGTTCTTC
TRBJ2-1,-,-,TRBV28,CASSLRGRINEQFF,TGTGCCAGCAGTTTACGAGGTAGAATCAATGAGCAGTTCTTC
TRBJ1-4,-,-,TRBV6-5,CASSYGQGLEKLFF,TGTGCCAGCAGTTATGGGCAGGGGCTGGAAAAACTGTTTTTT
TRBJ1-4,TRBD1,once,TRBV29-1,CSVEGPAGGNEKLFF,TGCAGCGTTGAAGGCCCAGCAGGGGGGAACGAAAAACTGTTTTTT
TRBJ2-5,TRBD2,few,TRBV7-2,CASSLGRFSGRAIETQYF,TGTGCCAGCAGCTTAGGGAGGTTTAGCGGGAGGGCTATAGAGACCCAGTACTTC
TRBJ2-7,-,-,TRBV6-5,CASSYGTTGEQYF,TGTGCCAGCAGTTACGGAACTACCGGCGAGCAGTACTTC
TRBJ1-4,TRBD1,-,TRBV5-1,CASSVSGGVGEKLFF,TGCGCCAGCAGCGTTTCAGGGGGTGTAGGGGAAAAACTGTTTTTT
TRBJ2-5,-,-,TRBV6-5,CASSYPSGGETQYF,TGTGCCAGCAGTTACCCCTCTGGAGGGGAGACCCAGTACTTC
TRBJ2-7,TRBD2,-,TRBV5-4,CASSLDAGVSSYEQYF,TGTGCCAGCAGCTTGGATGCGGGGGTGAGCTCCTACGAGCAGTACTTC
TRBJ2-1,-,-,TRBV7-9,CASSLRVGGSRVNEQFF,TGTGCCAGCAGCTTAAGAGTCGGTGGGAGTAGGGTCAATGAGCAGTTCTTC
TRBJ1-3,-,-,TRBV6-5,CASSYGSGTGNTIYF,TGTGCCAGCAGTTACGGGTCAGGGACTGGAAACACCATATATTTT
TRBJ2-3,-,-,TRBV30,CAWRAGRGDTDTQYF,TGTGCCTGGAGAGCGGGGAGGGGGGACACAGATACGCAGTATTTT
TRBJ1-1,-,few,TRBV5-4,CASSVWGKANTEAFF,TGTGCCAGCAGCGTATGGGGCAAGGCAAACACTGAAGCTTTCTTT
TRBJ1-1,TRBD1,-,TRBV7-3,CASSRIPRRQGSEAFF,TGTGCCAGCAGCCGTATTCCCCGCAGACAGGGCTCTGAAGCTTTCTTT
TRBJ2-1,-,-,TRBV14,CASSQVKRDEQFF,TGTGCCAGCAGCCAAGTCAAGCGGGATGAGCAGTTCTTC
TRBJ2-3,TRBD2,few,TRBV5-3,CARSPLRGSGNTDTQYF,TGTGCCAGAAGCCCACTACGCGGTAGCGGGAACACAGATACGCAGTATTTT
TRBJ1-1,-,-,TRBV5-6,CASSRPGTAEAFF,TGTGCCAGCAGCAGACCGGGAACCGCTGAAGCTTTCTTT
TRBJ1-3,-,-,TRBV18,CASYKSGTTGNTIYF,TGTGCCAGCTATAAGTCCGGGACAACTGGAAACACCATATATTTT
TRBJ1-1,-,-,TRBV6-5,CASSYIPGDTEAFF,TGTGCCAGCAGTTACATTCCGGGGGACACTGAAGCTTTCTTT
TRBJ2-4,-,-,TRBV2,CASSDWLAKNIQYF,TGTGCCAGCAGTGATTGGCTAGCCAAAAACATTCAGTACTTC
TRBJ1-5,TRBD1,-,TRBV28,CASTGTDYSNQPQHF,TGTGCCAGCACCGGGACAGATTATAGCAATCAGCCCCAGCATTTT
TRBJ2-7,TRBD2,-,TRBV27,CASSSIAGGLYEQYF,TGTGCCAGCAGTTCGATAGCGGGAGGCCTATACGAGCAGTACTTC
TRBJ2-1,TRBD2,few,TRBV15,CATSRGSGRTGEQFF,TGTGCCACCAGCAGAGGTAGCGGGAGAACCGGTGAGCAGTTCTTC
TRBJ2-7,TRBD1,-,TRBV7-8,CASSVGTGGSYEQYF,TGTGCCAGCAGCGTGGGGACAGGGGGCTCCTACGAGCAGTACTTC
TRBJ2-7,TRBD2,few,TRBV29-1,CSVVGGRAYEQYF,TGCAGCGTTGTGGGCGGGAGAGCCTACGAGCAGTACTTC
TRBJ1-4,TRBD1,few,TRBV6-5,CASSRTGGLEKLFF,TGTGCCAGCAGTCGGACAGGTGGTCTTGAAAAACTGTTTTTT
TRBJ2-5,-,-,TRBV27,CASSLRHDLVETQYF,TGTGCCAGCAGTTTACGTCATGACTTGGTGGAGACCCAGTACTTC
TRBJ2-5,TRBD1,-,TRBV4-1,CASSQVDREETQYF,TGCGCCAGCAGCCAAGTGGACAGGGAGGAGACCCAGTACTTC
TRBJ2-5,-,-,TRBV5-1,CASSLRTEEETQYF,TGCGCCAGCAGCTTGCGGACAGAAGAAGAGACCCAGTACTTC
TRBJ1-1,-,-,TRBV28,CAARGSVNTEAFF,TGTGCCGCAAGGGGGTCCGTGAACACTGAAGCTTTCTTT